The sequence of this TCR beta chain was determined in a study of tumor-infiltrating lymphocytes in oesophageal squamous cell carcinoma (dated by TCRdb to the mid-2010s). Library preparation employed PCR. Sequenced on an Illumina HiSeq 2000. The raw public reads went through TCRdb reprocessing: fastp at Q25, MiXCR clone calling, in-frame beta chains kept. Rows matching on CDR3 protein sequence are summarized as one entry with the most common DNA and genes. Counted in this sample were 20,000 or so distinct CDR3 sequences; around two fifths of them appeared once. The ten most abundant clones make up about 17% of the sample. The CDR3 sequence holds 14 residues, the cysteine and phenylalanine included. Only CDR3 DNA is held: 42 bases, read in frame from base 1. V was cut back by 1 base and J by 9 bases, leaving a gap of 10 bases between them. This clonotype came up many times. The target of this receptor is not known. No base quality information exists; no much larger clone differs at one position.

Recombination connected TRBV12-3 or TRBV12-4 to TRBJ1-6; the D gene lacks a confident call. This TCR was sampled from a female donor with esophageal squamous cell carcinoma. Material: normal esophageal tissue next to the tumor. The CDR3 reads CASSLGARTSPLHF. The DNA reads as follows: TGTGCCAGCAGTTTAGGGGCCAGAACTTCACCCCTCCACTTT.